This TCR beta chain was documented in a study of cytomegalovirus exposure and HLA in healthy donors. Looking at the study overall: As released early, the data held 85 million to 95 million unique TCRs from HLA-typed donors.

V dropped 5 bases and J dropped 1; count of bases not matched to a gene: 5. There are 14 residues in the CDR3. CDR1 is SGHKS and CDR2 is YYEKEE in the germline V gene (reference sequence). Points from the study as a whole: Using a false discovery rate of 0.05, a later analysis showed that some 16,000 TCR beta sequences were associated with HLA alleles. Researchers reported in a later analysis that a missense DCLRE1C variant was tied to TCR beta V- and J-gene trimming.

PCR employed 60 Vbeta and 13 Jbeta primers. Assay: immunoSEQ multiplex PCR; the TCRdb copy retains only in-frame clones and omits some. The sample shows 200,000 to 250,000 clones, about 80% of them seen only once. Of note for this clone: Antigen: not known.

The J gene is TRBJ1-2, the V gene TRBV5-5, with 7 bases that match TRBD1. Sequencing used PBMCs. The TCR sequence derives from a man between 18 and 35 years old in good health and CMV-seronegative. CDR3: CASSPGTVNYGYTF. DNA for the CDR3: TGTGCCAGCAGTCCCGGGACAGTTAACTATGGCTACACCTTC.